This passage covers 27 T cell receptor beta chains from one sample sequenced in a study of blood T cell repertoires in COVID-19. Data came from immunoSEQ multiplex PCR; TCRdb stores just in-frame clones and leaves some out. Here the sample spans some 150,000 clones, approximately 91% being singletons. Specimen: peripheral blood. All receptors derive from a human donor in a cohort sampled during active COVID-19.

This clone showed up just a few times. The genes are TRBV24-1 and TRBJ2-3; perhaps TRBD2 as D (6 bases). This CDR3 has 16 residues. Germline lookup yields CDR1 KGHDR and CDR2 SFDVKD. V lost 3 bases and J 2 bases, leaving 14 bases between the germline ends. CDR3 coding DNA: TGTGCCACCAGTGATAGGGCGGGAATTCTCACAGATACGCAGTATTTT. Its translation: CATSDRAGILTDTQYF.

The rearrangement links TRBV2 to TRBJ1-1; D is undetermined. The germline V and J ends were trimmed by 8 bases and 0 bases, with 13 bases remaining between them. The CDR3 extends over 14 amino acids. Germline lookup yields CDR1 SNHLY and CDR2 FYNNEI. The CDR3 spells CASLTYRLNTEAFF. The CDR3 coding sequence is TGTGCCAGCCTGACGTACAGACTGAACACTGAAGCTTTCTTT. Together with reference TRBV2 and TRBJ1-1, the CDR3 gives the full variable domain: EPEVTQTPSHQVTQMGQEVILRCVPISNHLYFYWYRQILGQKVEFLVSFYNNEISEKSEIFDDQFSVERPDGSNFTLKIRSTKLEDSAMYFCASLTYRLNTEAFFGQGTRLTVV.

This sequence joins TRBV3-1 (or the pseudogene TRBV3-2) and TRBJ2-1; 7 bases map to TRBD1. The CDR3 is 17 residues long. CDR1 is LGHDT and CDR2 is YNNKEL in the germline V gene (reference sequence). V dropped 1 base and J dropped 3; count of bases not matched to a gene: 9. The CDR3 DNA reads TGTGCCAGCAGCCAAGGGGTCCGAGGGGGCGACTACAATGAGCAGTTCTTC. Translated, it gives CASSQGVRGGDYNEQFF.

The V call is TRBV4-1, the J call TRBJ2-3, with 12 positions matching TRBD2. V gave up 5 bases and J gave up 5 bases; unmatched junction bases: 8. CDR1 and CDR2 from the germline V gene are MGHRA and YSYEKL. The CDR3 consists of 16 residues. The CDR3 region has the DNA TGCGCCAGCAGCGGAAGGACTAGCGGGACGGGAGATACGCAGTATTTT. Amino acid sequence: CASSGRTSGTGDTQYF.

The rearrangement joins TRBV14 to TRBJ1-2; D is unclear. CDR3 length: 13 amino acids. CDR1 is SGHDN, CDR2 FVKESK, per germline. V was shortened by 2 bases and J by 4 bases, with 8 bases between the two germline ends. The chain's CDR3 is CASSQFSGYGYTF. The CDR3, as DNA: TGTGCCAGCAGCCAATTTTCAGGCTATGGCTACACCTTC.

The J gene is TRBJ1-6, the V gene TRBV11-1; D gene ambiguous. Trimming removed 1 base at V and 7 bases at J, with 5 bases between. This CDR3 is 13 amino acids long. Germline CDR1 reads SGHAT; CDR2 reads FQDESV (reference sequence). The CDR3 loop reads CASSLGQNSPLHF. CDR3 DNA sequence: TGTGCCAGCAGCTTAGGCCAGAATTCACCCCTCCACTTT. Variable domain in full (rest from reference TRBV11-1 and TRBJ1-6): EAEVAQSPRYKITEKSQAVAFWCDPISGHATLYWYRQILGQGPELLVQFQDESVVDDSQLPKDRFSAERLKGVDSTLKIQPAELGDSAMYLCASSLGQNSPLHFGNGTRLTVT.

The rearrangement uses TRBV7-8 and TRBJ2-4; D is perhaps TRBD2 (6 bases). V was shortened by 1 base and J by 7 bases, with 17 bases between the two germline ends. CDR1 and CDR2 from the germline V gene are SGHVS and FQNEAQ. The CDR3 contains 16 residues. The chain's CDR3 is CASSLGRRGGGNIQYF. In DNA form, the CDR3 reads TGTGCCAGCAGCTTAGGCCGCCGGGGAGGAGGGAACATTCAGTACTTC.

V gene TRBV29-1 combines with J gene TRBJ1-2; D gene uncertain. V was pared by 5 bases and J by 2 bases, with 3 bases between. The CDR3 spans 10 residues. Germline V gene lookup returns CDR1 SQVTM and CDR2 ANQGSEA. In DNA, the CDR3 is TGCAGCGTTCTGAACTATGGCTACACCTTC. As protein: CSVLNYGYTF.

This rearrangement joins TRBV24-1 to TRBJ2-3; D is perhaps TRBD2 (5 bases). The CDR3 is 14 amino acids. The ends were cut back, 0 bases at V and 6 bases at J, with 9 bases in the middle. Germline-derived CDR1 and CDR2 are KGHDR and SFDVKD. This chain's CDR3 is CATSDLRGYDTQYF. In DNA, the CDR3 is TGTGCCACCAGTGATTTGCGCGGGTACGATACGCAGTATTTT.

This clone was seen just once. This chain links TRBV2 with TRBJ2-7; 10 nucleotides line up with TRBD2. This CDR3 is built from 15 residues. Per germline, CDR1 SNHLY and CDR2 FYNNEI. The V segment lost 2 bases and the J segment 4 bases; nucleotides outside the gene matches: 5. Here the CDR3 reads CASSELASGRYEQYF. The CDR3 coding sequence is TGTGCCAGCAGTGAACTCGCTAGCGGGAGATACGAGCAGTACTTC.

This clone appeared a single time. This chain joins TRBV10-2 and TRBJ2-3; the D gene is possibly TRBD2 (5 bases). CDR3 length: 15 residues. CDR1 and CDR2 (germline): WSHSY, SAAADI. Trimming took off 3 bases at V and 1 base at J, with 11 bases between the two ends. CDR3 region: CASSEWGSGTDTQYF. DNA for the CDR3: TGCGCCAGCAGTGAATGGGGTAGCGGCACAGATACGCAGTATTTT.

The chain recombines TRBV6-2 or TRBV6-3 with TRBJ2-1; 8 nucleotides match TRBD2. CDR1 MNHEY and CDR2 SVGEGT come from the germline V gene. This CDR3 has 17 residues. V was clipped by 2 bases and J by 5 bases; unmatched bases: 11. As DNA, the CDR3 is TGTGCCAGCAGTTACCTCCTCGGGGGGGCCCAGAACAATGAGCAGTTCTTC. This encodes CASSYLLGGAQNNEQFF.

The CDR3 DNA is TGTGCCAGCTCGCTACCAGCCGGGACAGGGTCCAACTACGAGCAGTACTTC. The encoded protein is CASSLPAGTGSNYEQYF. The rearrangement links TRBV18 to TRBJ2-7; TRBD1 matches at 9 bases. The CDR3 loop spans 17 amino acids. Germline V gives CDR1 KGHSH, CDR2 LQKENI. J was trimmed by 3 bases and V by 6 bases; bases with no gene match: 15.

The chain carries TRBV7-3 and TRBJ2-7; D may be TRBD2 (5 bases). Trimming cost V 0 bases and J 5 bases, with 14 bases left between them. Germline V gives CDR1 SGHTA, CDR2 FQGTGA. The CDR3 covers 15 residues. The CDR3 reads CASSLTPGDLHEQYF. CDR3 coding DNA: TGTGCCAGCAGCTTAACGCCCGGGGATCTTCACGAGCAGTACTTC. The full variable domain, its missing parts supplied by reference TRBV7-3 and TRBJ2-7, is GAGVSQTPSNKVTEKGKYVELRCDPISGHTALYWYRQSLGQGPEFLIYFQGTGAADDSGLPNDRFFAVRPEGSVSTLKIQRTERGDSAVYLCASSLTPGDLHEQYFGPGTRLTVT.

The V call is TRBV5-4, the J call TRBJ2-1; 9 positions agree with TRBD1. The CDR3 is 15 amino acids. J gave up 4 bases and V 2 bases, and 4 bases lay outside the gene matches. CDR1 is SGHNT and CDR2 is YYREEE in the germline V gene (reference sequence). In DNA form, the CDR3 reads TGTGCCAGCAGCTTTAAGGACAGGGGTTACAATGAGCAGTTCTTC. Encoded protein: CASSFKDRGYNEQFF.

The V call is TRBV7-3, the J call TRBJ2-3; D is unresolved. Germline V lookup: CDR1 SGHTA, CDR2 FQGTGA. V was pared by 5 bases and J by 3 bases, with 12 bases between. The CDR3 spans 14 residues. This CDR3 is CASSPRSQTDTQYF. The CDR3 coding sequence is TGTGCCAGCAGCCCCCGATCACAAACAGATACGCAGTATTTT.

The chain combines TRBV28 with TRBJ2-7, with 10 positions matching TRBD1. CDR3 length: 15 residues. Germline V gene lookup returns CDR1 MDHEN and CDR2 SYDVKM. V trimming: 6 bases; J trimming: 2 bases; junction bases outside the gene matches: 7. This chain's CDR3 is CASRSPGQGTYEQYF. CDR3 DNA sequence: TGTGCCAGCAGATCTCCGGGACAGGGGACCTACGAGCAGTACTTC.

The chain joins TRBV9 to TRBJ2-1; 7 bases agree with TRBD1. The CDR3 extends over 13 amino acids. Germline CDR1 SGDLS, CDR2 YYNGEE. Trimming at V came to 3 bases and at J to 12 bases, leaving 9 bases not matched to a gene. CDR3 nucleotide sequence: TGTGCCAGCAGCGCCGGGACAGAGAGAGGGCAGTTCTTC. Amino acids: CASSAGTERGQFF.

This sequence joins TRBV19 and TRBJ1-6, with TRBD1 matching 8 bases. V gave up 6 bases and J gave up 6 bases; unmatched junction bases: 7. CDR1 and CDR2 (germline): LNHDA, SQIVND (reference sequence). CDR3 length: 15 amino acids. This CDR3 reads CASRFTGGGNSPLHF. Here the CDR3 DNA reads TGTGCCAGTAGGTTCACAGGGGGAGGTAATTCACCCCTCCACTTT.

The chain employs TRBV9 and TRBJ2-2; TRBD2 agrees at 14 bases. V was pared by 3 bases and J by 0 bases, with 4 bases of the junction left unmatched. Germline CDR1 is SGDLS and CDR2 is YYNGEE. The CDR3 is 18 residues long. The CDR3 is CASSGLAGGPANTGELFF. CDR3 nucleotides: TGTGCCAGCAGCGGACTAGCGGGAGGGCCCGCGAACACCGGGGAGCTGTTTTTT.

V is TRBV10-3 and J is TRBJ2-5, with a possible D match to TRBD1 (6 bases). The CDR3 consists of 14 residues. Trimming took off 6 bases at V and 5 bases at J, with 16 bases between the two ends. Germline V lookup: CDR1 ENHRY, CDR2 SYGVKD. CDR3 amino acids: CAIRSDHQGETQYF. CDR3 bases: TGTGCCATCAGGTCGGACCATCAGGGGGAGACCCAGTACTTC.

The DNA for the CDR3 is TGTGCCAGCAGCGAGACAGGGGCTGAGCAGTTCTTC. Translated: CASSETGAEQFF. The V gene is TRBV11-3, the J gene TRBJ2-1, with TRBD1 matching 8 bases. CDR1 and CDR2 (germline): SGHNT, YENEEA. Trimming cost V 5 bases and J 9 bases; bases outside gene matches: 3. The CDR3 is 12 residues long.

Only a few counts were recorded for this clone. The chain carries TRBV4-2 and TRBJ2-7; perhaps TRBD1 as D (6 bases). V lost 4 bases and J lost 5, with 18 bases in between. The CDR3 is 15 residues long. CDR1 and CDR2 (germline): LGHNA, YNFKEQ. DNA of the CDR3: TGTGCCAGCAGCCCTCTCCAGGGACAAGGAGACGAGCAGTACTTC. As protein: CASSPLQGQGDEQYF.

This clone was observed a single time. The chain has TRBV10-3 and TRBJ2-7; 10 bases align to TRBD1. Germline assignment: CDR1 ENHRY and CDR2 SYGVKD. The ends lost 11 bases at V and 4 bases at J; junction bases unmatched: 11. CDR3 size: 14 residues. As DNA, the CDR3 is TGTGCCTCGAGACTGACAGGGGGCCCATACGAGCAGTACTTC. Translating it yields CASRLTGGPYEQYF.

For this clone: The sample contains more than one DNA sequence encoding this CDR3. The genes are TRBV5-1 and TRBJ2-3; 9 bases are a match to TRBD2. This CDR3 contains 14 residues. In germline, CDR1 is SGHRS, CDR2 YFSETQ. V shed 2 bases, J shed 3 bases, and the junction held 1 base outside the gene matches. The CDR3 DNA is TGCGCCAGCAGCTTTAGCGGGAGAACAGATACGCAGTATTTT. Residues: CASSFSGRTDTQYF.

CDR3 bases: TGTGCCAGCAGCCAAGAGGGACTAACCAGCCAAGAGACCCAGTACTTC. This codes for CASSQEGLTSQETQYF. V usage is TRBV4-2 and J usage is TRBJ2-5, with 7 bases that match TRBD2. Germline CDR1 LGHNA, CDR2 YNFKEQ. Trimming at V came to 0 bases and at J to 1 base, leaving 5 bases not matched to a gene. This CDR3 region has 16 residues.

Regarding this clone: Distinct nucleotide sequences in the sample also encode this CDR3. The chain joins TRBV19 to TRBJ2-1, with D unresolved. From germline, CDR1 is LNHDA and CDR2 SQIVND (reference sequence). The CDR3 is 12 residues long. V was pared by 1 base and J by 6 bases, with 4 bases between. The CDR3 DNA is TGTGCCAGTAGTATAGCCGGCAATGAGCAGTTCTTC. The encoded protein is CASSIAGNEQFF.